This TCR beta chain originates from a study of STAT5B mutations in CD4+ large granular lymphocyte leukemia (dated by TCRdb to about 2022). Regarding the complete study: Among the healthy controls, the CDR3 'QG' motif was associated with a particular HLA allele. Flow cytometry on FACSCanto II or FACSVerse showed that the purified fractions were more than 95% pure among lymphocytes. The study compared the TCRbeta repertoires of patients with CD4+ T-cell large granular lymphocyte leukemia against the TCRbeta repertoires of healthy blood donors. Broader findings and caveats from the paper: Greater clonality appeared to be present in CD4-sorted patient repertoires than in healthy CD4+ repertoires, and the difference was retained after the putative leukemic clones were removed. Data were not HLA-matched; higher clonality in CD4+ versus CD8+ T-LGLL could reflect the relatively small sample size. Enrichment of TRBV06-family usage was observed among the top patient clones (8/27) relative to healthy controls (2/35). Main leukemic clonotypes were private to each patient, although roughly 25% appeared at low frequency in other patients' non-leukemic repertoires.

Buffy coats from 37 blood donors, supplied by the Finnish Red Cross blood service, were used as healthy controls. All TCR-sequenced material derived from peripheral blood: patient blood samples and healthy donor buffy coats. Ficoll-Hypaque gradient centrifugation was used to isolate peripheral blood mononuclear cells. CD4+ cells were magnetically purified from the buffy coats of healthy controls. Genomic DNA was extracted with the Gentra Puregene Cell and Tissue kit and quantified on a Qubit 2.0 fluorometer. The immunoSEQ assay at survey resolution was applied to genomic DNA for sequencing of TCRbeta rearrangements. The study's own analysis went as follows. In the TCR sequencing data, the lowest productive clonotype frequency that could be detected was 2.59 x 10-5. Only productive TCRbeta rearrangements, defined as complete and in-frame sequences, were included in the analyses. Clonality for each sample was calculated as Simpson clonality in the immunoSEQ Analyzer version 3.0. Clones were categorized by frequency as very rare, small, medium, large (1-20%) or hyperexpanded (>20%). Generation probabilities were estimated with OLGA 1.2.3, V-gene circos plots were made with VDJtools, specificities were looked up in VDJdb, and CDR3 motifs were identified with GLIPH. Entries here come from immuneACCESS through TCRdb and include only in-frame sequences with V and J called. Some clones fail to appear in such tables; in the studies checked, an unresolved V gene covers under half of the shortfall, and the cause of the remainder is unknown. V and J calls and clone size follow that table, whereas D and trimming were derived from the DNA. The sample table contains 20,000 to 25,000 clones; only one count was recorded for about four fifths of them. The top ten hold approximately 0.4% of the sample.

Worth noting for this clone: The clone's antigen remains unknown. There are no base qualities to consult, and no much larger clone falls within one base.

The CDR3 spans 15 residues, from the cysteine through the phenylalanine. Just the 45-base CDR3 DNA is kept, in frame starting at base 1. Via the germline V gene, CDR1 is SGHTA and CDR2 FQGNSA. V lost 5 bases and J lost 4 bases; the stretch between them is 16 bases long. The clonotype comes from a human donor in good health. Specimen: CD4+ T cells from blood buffy coats. The V and J genes are TRBV7-2 and TRBJ2-3; a tentative D call is TRBD2 (5 bases match). The DNA sequence follows: TGTGCCAGCAGCCCGACGGGGTATAGGTCAGATACGCAGTATTTT. Its protein product is CASSPTGYRSDTQYF.